This T cell receptor beta chain was documented in a study of cytomegalovirus exposure and HLA in healthy donors. 60 Vbeta and 13 Jbeta primers were used in PCR. Clones were read by immunoSEQ multiplex PCR, and TCRdb kept only the in-frame ones, dropping some. The sample contains about 64,000 clones, 55% to 70% of which appear only once. Germline V gives CDR1 SGHNT, CDR2 YYREEE (reference sequence). The V gene lost 4 bases and the J gene lost 0 bases, with 12 bases spanning the gap. The CDR3 is 15 residues long. Notes on the study in general: Among TCR beta chains, those listed as cytomegalovirus-associated numbered more than 150. Earlier results showed most TCR beta V segments being productive about 87% or about 30% of the time.

Notes on this clone: Its specificity is unknown.

V and J are TRBV5-4 and TRBJ2-3; weak D call: TRBD1 (6 bases). The TCR originated in a woman in her 50s in good health and CMV-seronegative. The sequenced sample was PBMCs. In DNA form, the CDR3 reads TGTGCCAGCAGCCGCCGACAGGCCAGCACAGATACGCAGTATTTT. It specifies CASSRRQASTDTQYF.